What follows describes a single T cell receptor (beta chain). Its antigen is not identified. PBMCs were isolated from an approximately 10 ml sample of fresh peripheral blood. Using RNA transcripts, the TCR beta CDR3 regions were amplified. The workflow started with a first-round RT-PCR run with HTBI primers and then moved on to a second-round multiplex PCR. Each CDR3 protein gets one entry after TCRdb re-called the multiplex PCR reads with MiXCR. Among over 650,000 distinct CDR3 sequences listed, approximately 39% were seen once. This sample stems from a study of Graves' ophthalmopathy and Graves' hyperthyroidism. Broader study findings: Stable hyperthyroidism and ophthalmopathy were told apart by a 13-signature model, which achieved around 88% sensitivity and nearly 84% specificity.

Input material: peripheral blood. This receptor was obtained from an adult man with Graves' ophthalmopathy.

The CDR3 reads CASRVRGHPYGYTF. CDR3 nucleotides: TGTGCCAGTAGAGTTAGGGGACACCCCTATGGCTACACCTTC. The genes are TRBV19 and TRBJ1-2; the D gene is possibly TRBD1 (6 bases). CDR3 length: 14 amino acids. Trimming removed 6 bases from V and 4 bases from J, with 15 bases in between. Germline CDR1 reads LNHDA; CDR2 reads SQIVND (reference sequence).